What follows are 12 T cell receptor beta chains derived from one specimen sequenced in a study of T cell responses to AZD1222 COVID-19 vaccine. Data came from immunoSEQ multiplex PCR; TCRdb stores just in-frame clones and leaves some out. This sample has about 76,000 clones, with roughly 90% found just once. Sequenced material: peripheral blood, taken on day 0 of MenACWY control vaccination. The receptor set was obtained from an adult in good health.

This clone was found a few times. The chain couples TRBV10-3 to TRBJ1-4; D unresolved. Germline V CDR1 and CDR2: ENHRY, SYGVKD. Trimming took off 4 bases at V and 4 bases at J, with 7 bases between the two ends. CDR3 length: 13 residues. Here the CDR3 DNA reads TGTGCCATCAGTGGGTACGGTAATGAAAAACTGTTTTTT. Protein sequence: CAISGYGNEKLFF.

This clone appeared a few times. The chain carries TRBV7-2 and TRBJ2-1; 12 nucleotides line up with TRBD2. The CDR3 consists of 14 residues. Germline assignment: CDR1 SGHTA and CDR2 FQGNSA. The J segment lost 9 bases and the V segment lost 5 bases, leaving 5 bases of the junction unmatched. As DNA, the CDR3 is TGTGCCAGCAGCCAATCGGGACTAGCGGGTGAGCAGTTCTTC. As protein: CASSQSGLAGEQFF.

The rearrangement links TRBV5-4 to TRBJ1-1, with 7 bases lining up with TRBD1. Per germline, CDR1 SGHNT and CDR2 YYREEE (reference sequence). V was clipped by 4 bases and J by 3 bases; unmatched bases: 12. This CDR3 region has 16 residues. CDR3 amino acids: CASSPRQGGSDTEAFF. CDR3 coding DNA: TGTGCCAGCAGCCCCCGACAGGGAGGGTCGGACACTGAAGCTTTCTTT.

V usage is TRBV5-6 and J usage is TRBJ2-7; 9 bases align to TRBD1. CDR3 length equals 13 residues. Germline-derived CDR1 and CDR2 are SGHDT and YYEEEE. J gave up 6 bases and V 3 bases, and 4 bases lay outside the gene matches. CDR3 coding DNA: TGTGCCAGCAGCTGGGACAGGGCAACCGAGCAGTACTTC. This sequence encodes CASSWDRATEQYF.

The rearrangement uses TRBV11-3 and TRBJ2-7, with 9 nucleotides matching TRBD1. Germline V CDR1 and CDR2: SGHNT, YENEEA. CDR3 length: 14 residues. Trimming removed 4 bases from V and 6 bases from J; junction bases left unmatched: 7. Here the CDR3 reads CASSSGQGNGEQYF. CDR3 coding DNA: TGTGCCAGCAGCTCCGGACAGGGGAATGGCGAGCAGTACTTC.

The CDR3 loop is CASSQSGLSLEQFF. The CDR3 DNA reads TGTGCCAGCAGCCAGTCGGGACTATCTTTAGAGCAGTTCTTC. This chain joins TRBV4-2 and TRBJ2-1; 7 bases match TRBD2. The CDR3 runs 14 residues. V shed 3 bases, J shed 10 bases, and the junction held 9 bases outside the gene matches. Germline V gene sequence: CDR1 LGHNA, CDR2 YNFKEQ.

V gene TRBV5-1 combines with J gene TRBJ2-2; no clear D. Germline CDR1 is SGHRS and CDR2 is YFSETQ. Trimming cost V 4 bases and J 3 bases, with 16 bases left between them. This CDR3 is built from 16 residues. The CDR3, as DNA: TGCGCCAGCAGCCGGCGTCGATCCCCGGACACCGGGGAGCTGTTTTTT. Protein product: CASSRRRSPDTGELFF. Full variable domain (remainder filled in from reference TRBV5-1 and TRBJ2-2): KAGVTQTPRYLIKTRGQQVTLSCSPISGHRSVSWYQQTPGQGLQFLFEYFSETQRNKGNFPGRFSGRQFSNSRSEMNVSTLELGDSALYLCASSRRRSPDTGELFFGEGSRLTVL.

The genes are TRBV6-2 or TRBV6-3 and TRBJ1-5; tentative D call: TRBD1 (6 bases). Trimming shortened V by 2 bases and J by 5 bases, and 10 bases separated the two germline ends. Germline-derived CDR1 and CDR2 are MNHEY and SVGEGT. The CDR3 runs to 14 residues. The CDR3 DNA reads TGTGCCAGCAGTTACGGGGGCGGCTATCAGCCCCAGCATTTT. It yields the protein CASSYGGGYQPQHF.

V and J are TRBV6-5 and TRBJ1-4, with TRBD1 matching over 7 bases. Germline CDR1 reads MNHEY; CDR2 reads SVGAGI. V lost 4 bases to trimming and J lost 0 bases; unmatched junction nucleotides: 2. This CDR3 contains 15 residues. CDR3 bases: TGTGCCAGCAGTTGGGACAGTTCAACTAATGAAAAACTGTTTTTT. Translating gives CASSWDSSTNEKLFF.

The chain couples TRBV18 to TRBJ1-1; D possibly corresponds to TRBD1 (6 bases). The CDR3 contains 16 residues. The germline V gene has CDR1 KGHSH and CDR2 LQKENI. V lost 3 bases and J lost 1, with 15 bases in between. CDR3 protein: CASSPPRPGENTEAFF. The CDR3 DNA reads TGTGCCAGCTCACCCCCTCGCCCAGGGGAGAACACTGAAGCTTTCTTT. Based on the CDR3 plus reference TRBV18 and TRBJ1-1, the full variable domain is NAGVMQNPRHLVRRRGQEARLRCSPMKGHSHVYWYRQLPEEGLKFMVYLQKENIIDESGMPKERFSAEFPKEGPSILRIQQVVRGDSAAYFCASSPPRPGENTEAFFGQGTRLTVV.

The rearrangement links TRBV4-1 to TRBJ1-2, with a tentative D call TRBD1 (6 bases). CDR1 is MGHRA and CDR2 is YSYEKL in the germline V gene. Trimming cost V 2 bases and J 2 bases, with 21 bases left between them. This CDR3 has 18 residues. CDR3: CASSQSSGGNRVNYGYTF. The CDR3 DNA reads TGCGCCAGCAGCCAAAGCTCCGGTGGGAACAGGGTAAACTATGGCTACACCTTC.

This sequence joins TRBV7-9 and TRBJ1-2, with D uncertain. There are 15 residues in the CDR3. Germline loops: CDR1 SEHNR, CDR2 FQNEAQ (reference sequence). Between the trimmed V and J ends, which lost 5 bases and 4 bases, there was a span of 17 bases. The CDR3 loop reads CASSPDGSSLYGYTF. CDR3 nucleotides: TGTGCCAGCAGCCCAGATGGCAGTTCGCTCTATGGCTACACCTTC.